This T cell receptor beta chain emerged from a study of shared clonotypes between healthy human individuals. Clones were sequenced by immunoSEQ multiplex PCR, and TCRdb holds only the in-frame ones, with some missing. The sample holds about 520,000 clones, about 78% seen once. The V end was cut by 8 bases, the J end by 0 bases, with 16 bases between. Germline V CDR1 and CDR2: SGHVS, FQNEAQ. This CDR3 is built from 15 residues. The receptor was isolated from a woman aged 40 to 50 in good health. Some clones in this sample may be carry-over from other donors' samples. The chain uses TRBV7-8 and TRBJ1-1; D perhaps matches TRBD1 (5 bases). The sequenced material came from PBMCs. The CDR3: CASSWGGGMNTEAFF. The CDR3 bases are TGTGCCAGCTCCTGGGGTGGGGGAATGAACACTGAAGCTTTCTTT. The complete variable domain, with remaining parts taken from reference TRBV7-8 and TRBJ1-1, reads GAGVSQSPRYKVAKRGQDVALRCDPISGHVSLFWYQQALGQGPEFLTYFQNEAQLDKSGLPSDRFFAERPEGSVSTLKIQRTQQEDSAVYLCASSWGGGMNTEAFFGQGTRLTVV.